The rows below give T cell receptor beta chains drawn from one sample of a study of response to subunit inactivated influenza vaccine. From the RT-PCR reads, TCRdb called clonotypes with MiXCR, one entry per CDR3 protein. The top ten hold 10% to 15% of the sample, which has 560,000 or so distinct CDR3 sequences, around 8% seen once. Sequencing was performed on PBMCs from blood, taken roughly 24 months after vaccination. These receptors came from a man aged 45 to 70 who received an inactivated influenza vaccine. Both conserved end residues are part of each CDR3. The D gene is left open where the match is weak. Clone size appears in some rows only: once, few, many, or a class for an expanded clone.

NA	TRBV28	TRBJ1-3	TRBD1	CASRPRGQGGYSGNTIYF	TGTGCCAGCAGACCACGAGGACAGGGGGGCTACTCTGGAAACACCATATATTTT
NA	TRBV18	TRBJ1-4	NA	CASSAAQATNEKLFF	TGTGCCAGCTCAGCGGCACAGGCCACGAATGAAAAACTGTTTTTT
NA	TRBV6-1	TRBJ2-5	TRBD1	CASSEQGARETQYF	TGTGCCAGCAGTGAACAGGGGGCGAGGGAGACCCAGTACTTC
few	TRBV10-3	TRBJ1-2	NA	CAISEDKDYGYTF	TGTGCCATCAGTGAGGACAAGGACTATGGCTACACCTTC
many	TRBV28	TRBJ2-7	TRBD1	CASRPTGQGYEQYF	TGTGCCAGCAGACCCACGGGACAGGGCTACGAGCAGTACTTC
few	TRBV30	TRBJ2-3	TRBD2	CAWVRGTSGVTDTQYF	TGTGCCTGGGTCCGAGGGACTAGCGGGGTCACAGATACGCAGTATTTT
NA	TRBV11-2	TRBJ2-3	NA	CASRWDFSDTQYF	TGTGCCAGCAGATGGGATTTCTCGGATACGCAGTATTTT
few	TRBV5-1	TRBJ2-7	TRBD2	CASSWGTSTYEQYF	TGCGCCAGCAGCTGGGGGACTAGTACCTACGAGCAGTACTTC
NA	TRBV13	TRBJ1-4	NA	CASSLGPAEYNEKLFF	TGTGCCAGCAGCTTAGGCCCGGCAGAATATAATGAAAAACTGTTTTTT
many	TRBV7-2	TRBJ2-4	NA	CASSLSGQNIQYF	TGTGCCAGCAGCTTATCCGGCCAAAACATTCAGTACTTC
many	TRBV28	TRBJ2-1	TRBD1	CASSSHRLRGGSPSSYNEQFF	TGTGCCAGCAGCTCCCACCGTTTGAGAGGGGGCTCCCCGAGCTCCTACAATGAGCAGTTCTTC
many	TRBV5-1	TRBJ2-3	TRBD2	CASSSGRDTQYF	TGTGCCAGCAGTAGCGGGAGAGATACGCAGTATTTT
few	TRBV5-1	TRBJ1-3	TRBD1	CASSSTGQGAPGNTIYF	TGCGCCAGCAGCTCTACGGGACAGGGGGCGCCTGGAAACACCATATATTTT
many	TRBV4-2	TRBJ2-1	TRBD2	CASSQDSPTSVDNEQFF	TGTGCCAGCAGCCAAGATTCCCCGACTAGCGTGGACAATGAGCAGTTCTTC
many	TRBV15	TRBJ1-4	NA	CATSRTMANEKLFF	TGTGCCACCAGCAGGACTATGGCTAATGAAAAACTGTTTTTT
NA	TRBV7-6	TRBJ1-3	NA	CASSLARAGGNTIYF	TGTGCCAGCAGCTTAGCGCGTGCAGGAGGAAACACCATATATTTT
NA	TRBV27	TRBJ2-3	TRBD2	CASSIPSGGAEDTQYF	TGTGCCAGCAGTATCCCTAGCGGGGGGGCGGAAGATACGCAGTATTTT
many	TRBV20-1	TRBJ2-7	TRBD2	CSAGAQREVPYEQYF	TGCAGTGCTGGGGCCCAGCGGGAGGTGCCCTACGAGCAGTACTTC
NA	TRBV20-1	TRBJ1-2	NA	CSPYPDGRQNYGYTF	TGCAGTCCTTATCCGGACGGACGCCAAAACTATGGCTACACCTTC
NA	TRBV28	TRBJ1-4	NA	CASNEFSNEKLFF	TGTGCCAGCAACGAGTTTAGTAATGAAAAACTGTTTTTT
many	TRBV4-1	TRBJ2-7	TRBD2	CASSQGLAGRYEQYF	TGCGCCAGCAGCCAGGGACTAGCGGGACGCTACGAGCAGTACTTC
many	TRBV3-1	TRBJ2-7	NA	CASSHPAEEQYF	TGTGCCAGCAGCCATCCCGCCGAGGAGCAGTACTTC
NA	TRBV20-1	TRBJ1-4	TRBD1	CSAGDRGQYEKLFF	TGCAGTGCTGGGGACAGGGGGCAATATGAAAAACTGTTTTTT
NA	TRBV19	TRBJ2-6	NA	CASSRGYTYSGANVLTF	TGTGCCAGTAGTAGGGGCTATACTTACTCTGGGGCCAACGTCCTGACTTTC
NA	TRBV4-3	TRBJ2-5	NA	CASSQDGQGETQYF	TGCGCCAGCAGCCAAGATGGGCAGGGAGAGACCCAGTACTTC
many	TRBV4-3	TRBJ2-1	NA	CASSQETAYYNEQFF	TGCGCCAGCAGCCAAGAAACGGCCTACTACAATGAGCAGTTCTTC
few	TRBV6-2/TRBV6-3	TRBJ2-6	TRBD1	CASSYSIVVDRGSGANVLTF	TGTGCCAGCAGTTACTCGATCGTTGTGGACAGGGGGTCTGGGGCCAACGTCCTGACTTTC
few	TRBV9	TRBJ2-5	NA	CASSRSRGQETQYF	TGTGCCAGCAGCAGAAGCCGTGGACAAGAGACCCAGTACTTC
NA	TRBV5-5	TRBJ2-3	TRBD2	CASSLGVAGGPSDTQYF	TGTGCCAGCAGCCTAGGGGTAGCGGGAGGGCCATCAGATACGCAGTATTTT
NA	TRBV20-1	TRBJ1-2	NA	CSARDPRGGGLGGYTF	TGCAGTGCTAGAGATCCCAGAGGGGGGGGCCTAGGTGGCTACACCTTC
NA	TRBV10-3	TRBJ2-1	TRBD2	CAISERGGSAYNEQFF	TGTGCCATCAGTGAGCGAGGCGGGAGCGCCTACAATGAGCAGTTCTTC
few	TRBV29-1	TRBJ2-7	NA	CSVEQGGYEQYF	TGCAGCGTTGAACAGGGGGGATACGAGCAGTACTTC
NA	TRBV4-3	TRBJ2-7	NA	CASSQDRRDLDEQYF	TGCGCCAGCAGCCAAGATCGGCGGGACCTCGACGAGCAGTACTTC
few	TRBV7-2	TRBJ2-5	TRBD2	CASSLRGGRGQETQYF	TGTGCCAGCAGCTTAAGGGGCGGGAGAGGTCAAGAGACCCAGTACTTC
many	TRBV6-6	TRBJ1-1	TRBD1	CASSPGQGEAFF	TGTGCCAGCAGCCCTGGACAGGGCGAAGCTTTCTTT
NA	TRBV29-1	TRBJ2-2	TRBD1	CSVVVQGANTGELFF	TGCAGCGTTGTCGTACAGGGGGCGAACACCGGGGAGCTGTTTTTT
NA	TRBV11-3	TRBJ2-3	NA	CASSSRQRSTSAQYF	TGTGCCAGCAGCTCCCGGCAAAGAAGTACCAGTGCGCAGTATTTT
few	TRBV4-3	TRBJ2-3	TRBD2	CASSRLADSTDTQYF	TGCGCCAGCAGTCGGCTAGCGGATAGCACAGATACGCAGTATTTT
NA	TRBV20-1	TRBJ2-1	TRBD2	CSVSGRAGEQFF	TGCAGTGTCAGCGGGAGGGCAGGTGAGCAGTTCTTC
NA	TRBV20-1	TRBJ2-1	TRBD2	CSARGGTSGGDEQFF	TGCAGTGCTAGGGGAGGGACTAGCGGGGGAGATGAGCAGTTCTTC
many	TRBV6-2/TRBV6-3	TRBJ2-7	NA	CASRRGFVDEQYF	TGTGCCAGCAGACGGGGGTTCGTGGACGAGCAGTACTTC
few	TRBV27	TRBJ1-4	NA	CASSPGGDKLFF	TGTGCCAGCAGTCCTGGGGGGGATAAACTGTTTTTT
few	TRBV24-1	TRBJ2-1	TRBD1	CATSAIQGAKYNEQFF	TGTGCCACCAGTGCCATACAGGGGGCGAAATACAATGAGCAGTTCTTC
many	TRBV18	TRBJ1-6	NA	CASSPGDSPLHF	TGTGCCAGCTCACCTGGAGATTCACCCCTCCACTTT
many	TRBV12-3/TRBV12-4	TRBJ2-5	NA	CASRYYDQETQYF	TGTGCCAGCAGGTACTACGACCAAGAGACCCAGTACTTC
NA	TRBV4-1	TRBJ2-1	NA	CASSQGAGFTYNEQFF	TGCGCCAGCAGCCAAGGGGCGGGGTTTACCTACAATGAGCAGTTCTTC
NA	TRBV20-1	TRBJ2-1	TRBD1	CSARDTTGEVSYNEQFF	TGCAGTGCTAGAGATACCACAGGGGAAGTCTCCTACAATGAGCAGTTCTTC
few	TRBV20-1	TRBJ1-5	NA	CSARDSYQPQHF	TGCAGTGCTAGGGACAGTTATCAGCCCCAGCATTTT
NA	TRBV4-3	TRBJ2-2	NA	CASSQEESTGELFF	TGCGCCAGCAGCCAAGAGGAGAGCACCGGGGAGCTGTTTTTT
few	TRBV4-3	TRBJ1-5	NA	CASSQDSRNQPQHF	TGCGCCAGCAGCCAAGATTCGAGGAATCAGCCCCAGCATTTT
many	TRBV19	TRBJ2-1	NA	CASSPSRLGEQFF	TGTGCCAGTAGCCCCTCGCGGCTGGGTGAGCAGTTCTTC
few	TRBV27	TRBJ1-5	NA	CASSSLDGINQPQHF	TGTGCCAGCAGTTCCCTTGACGGAATCAATCAGCCCCAGCATTTT
many	TRBV5-1	TRBJ2-1	TRBD2	CASSLEAGGHNEQFF	TGCGCCAGCAGCTTGGAGGCGGGAGGGCACAATGAGCAGTTCTTC
NA	TRBV20-1	TRBJ2-7	NA	CSAPPGSRGTYYEQYF	TGCAGTGCCCCTCCCGGTTCGCGCGGGACCTACTACGAGCAGTACTTC
NA	TRBV6-2/TRBV6-3	TRBJ2-3	TRBD1	CASSVTGGIGTDTQYF	TGTGCCAGCAGTGTGACAGGGGGCATCGGCACAGATACGCAGTATTTT
NA	TRBV19	TRBJ1-5	NA	CASAKGALLNQPQHF	TGTGCCAGTGCCAAAGGCGCCCTTCTCAATCAGCCCCAGCATTTT
few	TRBV15	TRBJ1-1	NA	CATSVRALSQTNTEAFF	TGTGCCACCAGCGTCCGGGCCCTTTCTCAAACGAACACTGAAGCTTTCTTT
few	TRBV7-2	TRBJ2-5	TRBD2	CASSFSGLVSETQYF	TGTGCCAGCAGCTTCTCTGGACTAGTTTCCGAGACCCAGTACTTC
few	TRBV7-2	TRBJ2-7	TRBD2	CASSYRTSGGYEQYF	TGTGCCAGCAGCTATAGGACTAGCGGGGGTTACGAGCAGTACTTC